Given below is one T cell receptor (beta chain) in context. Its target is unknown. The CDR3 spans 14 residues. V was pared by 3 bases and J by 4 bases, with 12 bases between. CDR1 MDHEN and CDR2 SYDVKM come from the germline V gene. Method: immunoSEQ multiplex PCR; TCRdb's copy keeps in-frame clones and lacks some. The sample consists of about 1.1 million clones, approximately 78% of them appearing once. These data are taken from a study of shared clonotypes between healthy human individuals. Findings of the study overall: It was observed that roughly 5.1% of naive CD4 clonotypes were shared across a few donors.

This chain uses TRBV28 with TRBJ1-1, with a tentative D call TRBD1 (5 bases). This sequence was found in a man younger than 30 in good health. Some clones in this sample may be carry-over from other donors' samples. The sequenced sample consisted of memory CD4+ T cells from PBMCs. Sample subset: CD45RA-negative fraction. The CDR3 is CASSLGGDGTEAFF. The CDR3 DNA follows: TGTGCCAGCAGTTTGGGAGGGGACGGCACTGAAGCTTTCTTT.